The clone carrying this TCR beta chain was picked up many times. The data stem from a study of regulatory T cells in long-lasting Graves disease. According to the study, TCR beta libraries were built with iRepertoire HTBI primers and CDR3-region Arm-PCR. Each CDR3 protein is one row after TCRdb ran MiXCR on the multiplex PCR reads. Among about 450,000 distinct CDR3 sequences listed, 16% were seen once. Time point indicated: newly diagnosed GD, antithyroid drugs for less than 3 months. The TCR library was made from RNA extracted from PBMCs. Patient provenance is recorded as an endocrinology department in Xi'an, China. The ends lost 4 bases at V and 6 bases at J; junction bases unmatched: 21. The CDR3 has 20 residues. The germline CDR1 and CDR2 sequences are DFQATT and SNEGSKA (reference sequence). This same sample was also part of a study on T cells in Graves' hyperthyroidism and ophthalmopathy. That paper notes: Primed by the HTBI set, a first-round RT-PCR was run on the TCR CDR3.

The sequence was collected from a woman aged 25-40 years with Graves disease. The sample consisted of peripheral blood mononuclear cells (PBMCs), taken at new diagnosis, from a patient treated with antithyroid drugs. V gene TRBV20-1 combines with J gene TRBJ2-1; 13 positions agree with TRBD2. In DNA, the CDR3 is TGCAGTGCTACGAGTATTCCGGGACTAGCGGGACATAACCTGCCCAATGAGCAGTTCTTC. This gives the protein CSATSIPGLAGHNLPNEQFF.